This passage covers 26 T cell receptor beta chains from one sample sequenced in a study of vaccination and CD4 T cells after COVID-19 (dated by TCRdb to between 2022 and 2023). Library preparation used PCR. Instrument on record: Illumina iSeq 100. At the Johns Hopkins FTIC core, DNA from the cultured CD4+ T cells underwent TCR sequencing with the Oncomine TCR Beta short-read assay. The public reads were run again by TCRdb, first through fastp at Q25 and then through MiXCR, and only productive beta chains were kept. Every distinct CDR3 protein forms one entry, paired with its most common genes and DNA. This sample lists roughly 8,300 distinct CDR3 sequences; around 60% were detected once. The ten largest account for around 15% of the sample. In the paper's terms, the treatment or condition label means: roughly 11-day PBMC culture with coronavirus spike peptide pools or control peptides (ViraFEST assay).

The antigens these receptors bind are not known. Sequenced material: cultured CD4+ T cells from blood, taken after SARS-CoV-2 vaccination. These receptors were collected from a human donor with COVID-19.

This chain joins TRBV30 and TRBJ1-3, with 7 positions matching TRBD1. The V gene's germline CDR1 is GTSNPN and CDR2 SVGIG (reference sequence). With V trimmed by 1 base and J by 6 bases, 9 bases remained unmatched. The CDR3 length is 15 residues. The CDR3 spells CAWSAARQGSNTIYF. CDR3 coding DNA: TGTGCCTGGAGTGCCGCCCGACAGGGATCAAACACCATATATTTT.

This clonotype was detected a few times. CDR3 DNA: TGTGCCATCAGTGAGTGGGCTGATGATCAGCCCCAGCATTTT. This gives the protein CAISEWADDQPQHF. The chain is built from TRBV10-3 and TRBJ1-5; D unresolved. V lost 1 base, J lost 5 bases, and 9 bases lay in between. This CDR3 spans 14 amino acids. Germline loops: CDR1 ENHRY, CDR2 SYGVKD.

The CDR3 DNA sequence: TGTGCCAGCAGTCCTACAAGCGCTAATACGCAGTATTTT. It is translated as CASSPTSANTQYF. The chain is built from TRBV12-3 or TRBV12-4 and TRBJ2-3, with D unresolved. The CDR3 length is 13 residues. Deletions cut 5 bases from V and 7 bases from J, with 13 bases between.

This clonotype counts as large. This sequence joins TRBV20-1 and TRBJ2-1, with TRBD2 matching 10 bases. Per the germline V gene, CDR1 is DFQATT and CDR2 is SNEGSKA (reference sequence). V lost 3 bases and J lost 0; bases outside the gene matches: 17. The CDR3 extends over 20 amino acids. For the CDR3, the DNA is TGCAGTGCTAGGAGCTGGCTCCTAAGCGGGGGGGGCAGCTCCTACAATGAGCAGTTCTTC. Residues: CSARSWLLSGGGSSYNEQFF.

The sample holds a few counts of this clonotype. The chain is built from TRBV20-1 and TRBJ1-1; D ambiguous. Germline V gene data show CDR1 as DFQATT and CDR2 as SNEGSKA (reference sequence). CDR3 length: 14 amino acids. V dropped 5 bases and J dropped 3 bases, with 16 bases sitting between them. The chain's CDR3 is CSAGSWAGDTEAFF. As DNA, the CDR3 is TGCAGTGCTGGGTCCTGGGCCGGAGACACTGAAGCTTTCTTT.

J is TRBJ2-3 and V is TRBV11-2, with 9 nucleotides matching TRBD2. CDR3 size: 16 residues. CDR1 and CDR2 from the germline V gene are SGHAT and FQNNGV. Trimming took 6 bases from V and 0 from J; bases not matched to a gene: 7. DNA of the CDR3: TGTGCCAGCAGTAAAGCGGGGGGCCGAAGCACAGATACGCAGTATTTT. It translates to CASSKAGGRSTDTQYF.

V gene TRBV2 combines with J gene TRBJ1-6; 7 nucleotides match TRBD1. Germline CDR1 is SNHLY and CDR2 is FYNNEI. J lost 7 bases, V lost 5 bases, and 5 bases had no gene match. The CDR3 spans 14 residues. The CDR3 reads CASSIKGANSPLHF. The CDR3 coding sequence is TGTGCCAGCAGTATTAAGGGGGCAAATTCACCCCTCCACTTT.

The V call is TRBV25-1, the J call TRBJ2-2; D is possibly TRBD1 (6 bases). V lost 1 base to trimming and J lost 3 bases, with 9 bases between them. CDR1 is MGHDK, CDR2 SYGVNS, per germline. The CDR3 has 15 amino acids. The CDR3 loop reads CASSEFRGDTGELFF. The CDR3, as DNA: TGTGCCAGCAGTGAATTCAGGGGTGACACCGGGGAGCTGTTTTTT.

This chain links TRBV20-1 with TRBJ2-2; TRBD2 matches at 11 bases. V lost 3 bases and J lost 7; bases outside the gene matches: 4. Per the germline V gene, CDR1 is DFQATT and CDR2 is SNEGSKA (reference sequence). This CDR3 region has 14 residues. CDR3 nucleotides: TGCAGTGCTAGGACTAGCGGGGTAATCGGGGAGCTGTTTTTT. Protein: CSARTSGVIGELFF.

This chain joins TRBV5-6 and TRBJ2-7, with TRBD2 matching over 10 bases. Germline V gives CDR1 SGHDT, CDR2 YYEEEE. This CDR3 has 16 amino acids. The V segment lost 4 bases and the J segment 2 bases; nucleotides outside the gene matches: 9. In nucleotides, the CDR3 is TGTGCCAGCAGCACCCTTAGCGGGGGGACCACCTACGAGCAGTACTTC. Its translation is CASSTLSGGTTYEQYF.

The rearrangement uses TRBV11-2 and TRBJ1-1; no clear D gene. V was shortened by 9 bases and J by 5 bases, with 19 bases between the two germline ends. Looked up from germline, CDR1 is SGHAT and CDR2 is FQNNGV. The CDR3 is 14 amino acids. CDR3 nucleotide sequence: TGTGCCAGTACTTTAACGGGGTATGGAACTGAAGCTTTCTTT. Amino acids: CASTLTGYGTEAFF.

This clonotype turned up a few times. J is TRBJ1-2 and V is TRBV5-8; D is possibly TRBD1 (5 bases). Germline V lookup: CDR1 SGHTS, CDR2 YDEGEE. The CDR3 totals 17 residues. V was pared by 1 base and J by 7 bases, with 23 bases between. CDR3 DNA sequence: TGTGCCAGCAGCTTGCCGCGGATCCGGGGCAGGGCCTTTGGCTACACCTTC. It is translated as CASSLPRIRGRAFGYTF. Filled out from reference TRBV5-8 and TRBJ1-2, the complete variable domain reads EAGVTQSPTHLIKTRGQQATLRCSPISGHTSVYWYQQALGLGLQFLLWYDEGEERNRGNFPPRFSGRQFPNYSSELNVNALELEDSALYLCASSLPRIRGRAFGYTFGSGTRLTVV.

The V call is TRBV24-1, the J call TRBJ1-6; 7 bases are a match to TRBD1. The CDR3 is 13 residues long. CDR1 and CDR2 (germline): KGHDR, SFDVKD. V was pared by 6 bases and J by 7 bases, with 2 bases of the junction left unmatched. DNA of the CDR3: TGTGCCACCAGTCGGGACAGCAATTCACCCCTCCACTTT. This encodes CATSRDSNSPLHF.

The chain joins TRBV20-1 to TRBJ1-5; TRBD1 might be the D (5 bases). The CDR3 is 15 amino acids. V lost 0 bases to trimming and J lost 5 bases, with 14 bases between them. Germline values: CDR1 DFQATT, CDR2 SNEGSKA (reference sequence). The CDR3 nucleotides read TGCAGTGCTAGAGATCCAGGGACCCCTTATCAGCCCCAGCATTTT. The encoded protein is CSARDPGTPYQPQHF.

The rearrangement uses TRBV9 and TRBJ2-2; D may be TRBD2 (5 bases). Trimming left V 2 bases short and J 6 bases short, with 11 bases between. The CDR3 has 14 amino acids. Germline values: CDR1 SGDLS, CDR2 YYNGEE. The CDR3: CASSVSPGSGELFF. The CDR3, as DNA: TGTGCCAGCAGCGTGTCTCCGGGGTCCGGGGAGCTGTTTTTT. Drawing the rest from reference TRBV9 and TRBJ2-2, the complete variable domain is DSGVTQTPKHLITATGQRVTLRCSPRSGDLSVYWYQQSLDQGLQFLIQYYNGEERAKGNILERFSAQQFPDLHSELNLSSLELGDSALYFCASSVSPGSGELFFGEGSRLTVL.

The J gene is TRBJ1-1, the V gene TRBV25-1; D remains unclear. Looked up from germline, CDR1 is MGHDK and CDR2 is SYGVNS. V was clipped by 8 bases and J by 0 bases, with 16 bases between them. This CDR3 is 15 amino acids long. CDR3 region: CASEKMGKMNTEAFF. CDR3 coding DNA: TGTGCCAGCGAAAAAATGGGGAAAATGAACACTGAAGCTTTCTTT.

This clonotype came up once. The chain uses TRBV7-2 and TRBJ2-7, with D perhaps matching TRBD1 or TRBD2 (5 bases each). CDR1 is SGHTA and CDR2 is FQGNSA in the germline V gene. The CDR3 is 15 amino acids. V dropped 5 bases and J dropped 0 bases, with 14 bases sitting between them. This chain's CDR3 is CASSPEKGSSYEQYF. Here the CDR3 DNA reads TGTGCCAGCAGCCCCGAAAAGGGGAGCTCCTACGAGCAGTACTTC.

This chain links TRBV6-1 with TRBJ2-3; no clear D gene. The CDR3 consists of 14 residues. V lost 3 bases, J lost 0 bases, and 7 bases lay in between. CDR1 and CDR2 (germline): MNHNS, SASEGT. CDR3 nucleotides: TGTGCCAGCAGTGACATCGGTAGCACAGATACGCAGTATTTT. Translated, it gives CASSDIGSTDTQYF.

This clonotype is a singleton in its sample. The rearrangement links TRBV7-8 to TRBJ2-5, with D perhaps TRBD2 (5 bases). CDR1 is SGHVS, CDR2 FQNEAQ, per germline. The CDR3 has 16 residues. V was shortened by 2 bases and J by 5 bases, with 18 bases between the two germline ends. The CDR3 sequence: CASSLTRGAQSETQYF. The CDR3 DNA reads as TGTGCCAGCAGCTTAACCCGGGGTGCACAATCGGAGACCCAGTACTTC.

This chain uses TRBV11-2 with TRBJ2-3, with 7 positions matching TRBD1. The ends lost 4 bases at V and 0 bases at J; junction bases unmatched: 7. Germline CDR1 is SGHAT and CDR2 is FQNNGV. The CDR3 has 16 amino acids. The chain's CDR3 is CASSSRDRTSTDTQYF. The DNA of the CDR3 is TGTGCCAGCAGCTCCCGGGACAGAACCAGCACAGATACGCAGTATTTT.

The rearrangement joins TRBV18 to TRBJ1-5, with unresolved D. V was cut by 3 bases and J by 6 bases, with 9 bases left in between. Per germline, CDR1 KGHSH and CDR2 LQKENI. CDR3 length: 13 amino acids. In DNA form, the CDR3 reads TGTGCCAGCTCACCGGACTTTCCTCAGCCCCAGCATTTT. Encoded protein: CASSPDFPQPQHF.

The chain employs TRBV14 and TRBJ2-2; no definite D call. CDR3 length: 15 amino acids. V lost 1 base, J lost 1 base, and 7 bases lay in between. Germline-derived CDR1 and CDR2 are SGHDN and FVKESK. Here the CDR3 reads CASSQVVGNTGELFF. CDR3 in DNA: TGTGCCAGCAGCCAAGTAGTGGGGAACACCGGGGAGCTGTTTTTT.

The CDR3 region is CSASSAGSTDTQYF. DNA of the CDR3: TGCAGTGCTAGTTCGGCGGGGAGCACAGATACGCAGTATTTT. The chain uses TRBV20-1 and TRBJ2-3; TRBD2 might be the D (6 bases). Looked up from germline, CDR1 is DFQATT and CDR2 is SNEGSKA (reference sequence). The V end lost 3 bases, the J end lost 0 bases, and 10 bases lay between the germline ends. The CDR3 is 14 residues long.

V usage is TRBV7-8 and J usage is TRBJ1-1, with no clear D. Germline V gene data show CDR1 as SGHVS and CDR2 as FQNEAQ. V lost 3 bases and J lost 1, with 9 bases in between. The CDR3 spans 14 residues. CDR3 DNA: TGTGCCAGCAGCTTTGGCCCCCGGAACACTGAAGCTTTCTTT. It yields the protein CASSFGPRNTEAFF.

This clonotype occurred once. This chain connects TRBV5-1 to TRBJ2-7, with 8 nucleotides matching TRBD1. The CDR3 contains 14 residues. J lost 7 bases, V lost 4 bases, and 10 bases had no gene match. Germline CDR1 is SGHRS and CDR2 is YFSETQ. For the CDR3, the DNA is TGCGCCAGCAGCAAGGGACAGGCCCCCGAGGAGCAGTACTTC. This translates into CASSKGQAPEEQYF.

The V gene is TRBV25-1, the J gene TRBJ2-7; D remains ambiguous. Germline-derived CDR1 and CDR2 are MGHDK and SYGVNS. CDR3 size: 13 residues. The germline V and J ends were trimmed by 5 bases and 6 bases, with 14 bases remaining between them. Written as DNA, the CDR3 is TGTGCCAGCAGTTACCCGTCCCTTCCCGAGCAGTACTTC. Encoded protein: CASSYPSLPEQYF.